This is a list of T cell receptor beta chains from one sample in a study of cytomegalovirus exposure and HLA in healthy donors. Profiling relied on immunoSEQ multiplex PCR, and the TCRdb table lists in-frame clones only, not all of them. The sample holds approximately 200,000 clones, 78% seen once. Sequenced material: PBMCs. The source of these receptors is a woman in her thirties in good health and CMV-seropositive. Both conserved end residues are part of each CDR3. The D gene is left open where the match is weak. Where a row states a size, it is once, few, many or the class of an expanded clone; other rows omit it.

clone size	J gene	V gene	D gene	CDR3 protein	CDR3 DNA
-	TRBJ1-6	TRBV6-6	TRBD1	CASSRGTGTNNSPLHF	TGTGCCAGCAGCCGCGGGACAGGGACGAATAATTCACCCCTCCACTTT
-	TRBJ2-2	TRBV5-4	-	CASSLGTRLNAGELFF	TGTGCCAGCAGCTTGGGTACGCGGCTGAACGCCGGGGAGCTGTTTTTT
once	TRBJ2-7	TRBV4-2	-	CASSQDLSYEQYF	TGTGCCAGCAGCCAAGATCTCTCCTACGAGCAGTACTTC
-	TRBJ1-2	TRBV5-1	TRBD1	CASSFDGGDRVYGYTF	TGCGCCAGCAGCTTTGACGGAGGGGACAGAGTGTATGGCTACACCTTC
-	TRBJ2-3	TRBV5-1	TRBD1	CASSQTTGGDTQYF	TGCGCCAGCAGCCAAACGACAGGGGGAGATACGCAGTATTTT
-	TRBJ2-3	TRBV27	TRBD2	CASSLWREGTDTQYF	TGTGCCAGCAGTTTATGGCGGGAGGGCACAGATACGCAGTATTTT
once	TRBJ1-6	TRBV6-5	-	CASSFGVDSPLHF	TGTGCCAGCAGTTTCGGGGTTGATTCACCCCTCCACTTT
-	TRBJ1-2	TRBV10-3	TRBD1	CAISETKRGQAGGYTF	TGTGCCATCAGTGAGACAAAACGCGGACAGGCTGGTGGCTACACCTTC
once	TRBJ2-1	TRBV2	TRBD2	CASSDRTSGFYNEQFF	TGTGCCAGCAGTGATCGGACTAGCGGTTTCTACAATGAGCAGTTCTTC
-	TRBJ2-3	TRBV4-1	-	CASSQVNGGVTDTQYF	TGCGCCAGCAGCCAAGTCAACGGGGGTGTCACAGATACGCAGTATTTT
few	TRBJ1-1	TRBV4-2	-	CASSQVGWANTEAFF	TGTGCCAGCAGCCAAGTTGGTTGGGCGAACACTGAAGCTTTCTTT
-	TRBJ1-2	TRBV5-1	-	CASSEGVDGYTF	TGCGCCAGCAGCGAGGGGGTTGATGGCTACACCTTC
few	TRBJ2-1	TRBV4-1	TRBD2	CASSQVTSGGLYNEQFF	TGCGCCAGCAGCCAAGTAACGAGCGGGGGCCTCTACAATGAGCAGTTCTTC